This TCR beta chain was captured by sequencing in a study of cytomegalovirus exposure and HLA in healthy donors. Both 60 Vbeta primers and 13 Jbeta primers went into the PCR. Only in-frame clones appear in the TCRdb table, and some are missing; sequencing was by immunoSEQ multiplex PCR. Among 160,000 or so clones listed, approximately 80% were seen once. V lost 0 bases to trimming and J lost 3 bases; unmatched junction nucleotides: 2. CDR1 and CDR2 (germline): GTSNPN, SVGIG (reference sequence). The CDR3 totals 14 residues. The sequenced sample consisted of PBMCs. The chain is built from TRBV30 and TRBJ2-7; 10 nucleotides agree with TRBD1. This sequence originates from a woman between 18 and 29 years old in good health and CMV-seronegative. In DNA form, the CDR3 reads TGTGCCTGGAGTGTGGGGACAGGGGTCTACGAGCAGTACTTC. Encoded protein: CAWSVGTGVYEQYF.